Detailed here is one T cell receptor (beta chain). As yet, its antigen is unknown. This sample stems from a study of cytomegalovirus exposure and HLA in healthy donors. The study's findings and limits: V- and J-gene trimming of TCR beta was linked (in a later analysis) to a missense DCLRE1C variant. CMV antigen specificity was confirmed in vitro for a few CMV-associated chains. Per a later analysis, HLA-associated TCR beta chains showed more clonal expansion than other, equally common TCR beta chains. Sequences of the TCR beta chain were said to predict the HLA-A and HLA-B alleles of most subjects accurately.

Trimming took off 3 bases at V and 2 bases at J, with 13 bases between the two ends. The CDR3 runs 15 residues. Germline V gene lookup returns CDR1 SEHNR and CDR2 FQNEAQ (reference sequence). A multiplex PCR was run with 60 Vbeta primers and 13 Jbeta primers. Some clones are missing from TCRdb's copy, which holds only in-frame ones; the method was immunoSEQ multiplex PCR. The sample includes 150,000 to 200,000 clones, approximately 80% of them seen just once. The rearrangement uses TRBV7-9 and TRBJ2-5, with D possibly being TRBD1 (5 bases). The sequence derives from a boy younger than 18 in good health and CMV-seronegative. Source material: PBMCs. CDR3 in amino acids: CASSFQTVPQETQYF. As DNA, the CDR3 is TGTGCCAGCAGCTTTCAGACAGTACCACAAGAGACCCAGTACTTC.